This T cell receptor beta chain is from a study of cytomegalovirus exposure and HLA in healthy donors. PCR employed 60 Vbeta and 13 Jbeta primers. Profiling relied on immunoSEQ multiplex PCR, and the TCRdb table lists in-frame clones only, not all of them. The repertoire consists of fewer than 250,000 clones, with about 69% occurring once and the leading ten covering over 4%. The table lists this clone with a count of one. The clonotype originates from a man younger than 40 in good health and CMV-seropositive. The sequencing sample was made of PBMCs.

In DNA, the CDR3 is TGTGCCAGCAGCGTAGGAACAGCCGGCTATGGCTACACCTTC. Amino acids: CASSVGTAGYGYTF. The V and J genes are TRBV9 and TRBJ1-2; no clear D. Germline-derived CDR1 and CDR2 are SGDLS and YYNGEE. Trimming removed 0 bases from V and 4 bases from J, with 10 bases in between. The CDR3 is made up of 14 amino acids.